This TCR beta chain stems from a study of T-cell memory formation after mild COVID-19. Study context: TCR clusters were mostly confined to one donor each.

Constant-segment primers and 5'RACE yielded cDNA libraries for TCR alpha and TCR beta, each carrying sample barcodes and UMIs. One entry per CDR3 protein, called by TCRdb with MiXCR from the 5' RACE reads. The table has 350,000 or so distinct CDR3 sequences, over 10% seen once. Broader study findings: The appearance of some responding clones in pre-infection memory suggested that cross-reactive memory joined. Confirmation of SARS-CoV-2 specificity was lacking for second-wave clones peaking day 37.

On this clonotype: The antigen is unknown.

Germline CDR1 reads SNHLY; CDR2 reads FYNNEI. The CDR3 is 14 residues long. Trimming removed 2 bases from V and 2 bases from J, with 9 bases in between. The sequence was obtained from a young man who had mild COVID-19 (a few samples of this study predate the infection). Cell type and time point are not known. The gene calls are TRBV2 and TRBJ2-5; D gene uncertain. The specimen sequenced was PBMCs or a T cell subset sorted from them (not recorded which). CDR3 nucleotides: TGTGCCAGCAGTGAACTCCTCAGGCAAGAGACCCAGTACTTC. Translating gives CASSELLRQETQYF.